These 8 T cell receptor beta chains were all obtained from the same sample, sequenced in a study of cytomegalovirus exposure and HLA in healthy donors. Method: immunoSEQ multiplex PCR; TCRdb's copy keeps in-frame clones and lacks some. Counted here are 200,000 or so clones, over 75% occurring once; the ten biggest clones make up approximately 2%. The sample was PBMCs. These receptors were collected from a woman aged 18-35 years in good health and CMV-seropositive.

This chain connects TRBV6-5 to TRBJ1-5; no clear D gene. Germline assignment: CDR1 MNHEY and CDR2 SVGAGI. This CDR3 is 12 amino acids long. Trimming removed 9 bases from V and 6 bases from J, with 12 bases in between. The CDR3 DNA reads TGTGCCAGTCATAGCCCCAGTCAGCCCCAGCATTTT. This sequence encodes CASHSPSQPQHF.

As to this clone: Germline and junction disagree at one end, which may indicate a read error. The gene calls are TRBV7-7 and TRBJ2-3; TRBD1 agrees at 10 bases. This CDR3 region has 16 residues. CDR1 and CDR2 from the germline V gene are SSHAT and FNYEAQ (reference sequence). In nucleotides, the CDR3 is TGTGCTAGCAGCCTACGACCGGGACAGGGGACAGATACGCAGTATTTT. Amino acids: CASSLRPGQGTDTQYF.

The chain joins TRBV4-1 to TRBJ2-1; TRBD1 agrees at 7 bases. The trim removed 3 bases at V and 5 bases at J, leaving 7 bases unmatched. Germline V CDR1 and CDR2: MGHRA, YSYEKL. The CDR3 totals 15 residues. CDR3 in DNA: TGCGCCAGCAGCCAGCCATGGGGACAGCACAATGAGCAGTTCTTC. Protein sequence: CASSQPWGQHNEQFF.

V usage is TRBV27 and J usage is TRBJ2-3; 13 bases are a match to TRBD2. Germline CDR1 reads MNHEY; CDR2 reads SMNVEV (reference sequence). The CDR3 length is 19 residues. J gave up 2 bases and V 6 bases, and 14 bases lay outside the gene matches. This CDR3 reads CASRKLAGGPGAFTDTQYF. The CDR3 DNA is TGTGCCAGCAGGAAACTAGCGGGAGGGCCGGGAGCCTTCACAGATACGCAGTATTTT.

The rearrangement joins TRBV28 to TRBJ2-7; 9 bases fit TRBD1. The CDR3 totals 14 residues. V shed 7 bases, J shed 3 bases, and the junction held 7 bases outside the gene matches. Germline V gene sequence: CDR1 MDHEN, CDR2 SYDVKM. The CDR3 sequence is CASTTGGDIYEQYF. The CDR3 DNA sequence: TGTGCCAGCACTACAGGGGGCGATATCTACGAGCAGTACTTC. The variable domain in full, with the rest retrieved from reference TRBV28 and TRBJ2-7, is DVKVTQSSRYLVKRTGEKVFLECVQDMDHENMFWYRQDPGLGLRLIYFSYDVKMKEKGDIPEGYSVSREKKERFSLILESASTNQTSMYLCASTTGGDIYEQYFGPGTRLTVT.

The chain has TRBV28 and TRBJ2-7; 7 positions match TRBD1. The CDR3 is 14 residues long. Germline V gene lookup returns CDR1 MDHEN and CDR2 SYDVKM. V trimming: 8 bases; J trimming: 3 bases; junction bases outside the gene matches: 10. The CDR3 DNA is TGTGCCAGCGCTTTTTCAGGGGGAAGCTACGAGCAGTACTTC. Protein: CASAFSGGSYEQYF.

The V gene is TRBV5-1, the J gene TRBJ2-1; D uncertain. V was clipped by 0 bases and J by 4 bases, with 5 bases between them. The CDR3 length is 13 residues. Germline CDR1 is SGHRS and CDR2 is YFSETQ. As DNA, the CDR3 is TGCGCCAGCAGCTTGGAACAGTACAATGAGCAGTTCTTC. This gives the protein CASSLEQYNEQFF.

The V and J genes are TRBV27 and TRBJ1-2; 9 positions match TRBD1. V was clipped by 3 bases and J by 2 bases; unmatched bases: 4. The CDR3 contains 15 residues. Germline V gene lookup returns CDR1 MNHEY and CDR2 SMNVEV (reference sequence). The CDR3 region has the DNA TGTGCCAGCAGTTTCTGGGACAGGGCCAACTATGGCTACACCTTC. It translates to CASSFWDRANYGYTF.